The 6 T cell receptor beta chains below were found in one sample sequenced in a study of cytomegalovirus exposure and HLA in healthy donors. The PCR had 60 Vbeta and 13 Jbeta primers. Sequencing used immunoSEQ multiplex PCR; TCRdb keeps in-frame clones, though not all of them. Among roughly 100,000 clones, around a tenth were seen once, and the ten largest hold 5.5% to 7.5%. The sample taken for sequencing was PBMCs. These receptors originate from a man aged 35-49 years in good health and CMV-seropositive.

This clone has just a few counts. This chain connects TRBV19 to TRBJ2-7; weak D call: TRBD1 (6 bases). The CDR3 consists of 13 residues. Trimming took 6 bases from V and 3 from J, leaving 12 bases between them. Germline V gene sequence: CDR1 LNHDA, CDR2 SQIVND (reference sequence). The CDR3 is CASSSGTHYEQYF. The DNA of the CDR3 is TGTGCCAGTAGCTCGGGGACACACTACGAGCAGTACTTC.

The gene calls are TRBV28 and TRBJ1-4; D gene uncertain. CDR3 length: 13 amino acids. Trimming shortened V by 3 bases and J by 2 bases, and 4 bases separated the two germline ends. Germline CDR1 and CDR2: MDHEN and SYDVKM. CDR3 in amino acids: CASSFRTNEKLFF. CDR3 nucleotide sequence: TGTGCCAGCAGTTTCCGGACTAATGAAAAACTGTTTTTT.

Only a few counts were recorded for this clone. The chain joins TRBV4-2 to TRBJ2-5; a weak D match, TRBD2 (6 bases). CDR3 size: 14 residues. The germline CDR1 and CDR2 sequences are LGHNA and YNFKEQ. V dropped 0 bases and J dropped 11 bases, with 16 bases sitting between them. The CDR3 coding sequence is TGTGCCAGCAGCCAAGATCAACTAGCATGGTGGCAGTACTTC. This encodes CASSQDQLAWWQYF.

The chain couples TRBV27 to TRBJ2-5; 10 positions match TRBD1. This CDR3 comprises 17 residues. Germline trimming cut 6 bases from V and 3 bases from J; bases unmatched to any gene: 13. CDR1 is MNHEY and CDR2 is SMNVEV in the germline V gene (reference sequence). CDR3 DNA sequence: TGTGCCAGCAGGCCAACCCCCTCCGGGACAGGGGAAGAGACCCAGTACTTC. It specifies CASRPTPSGTGEETQYF.

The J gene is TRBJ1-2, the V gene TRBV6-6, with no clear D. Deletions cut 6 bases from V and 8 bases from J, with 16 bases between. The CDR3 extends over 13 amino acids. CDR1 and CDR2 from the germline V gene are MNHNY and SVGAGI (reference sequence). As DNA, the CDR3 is TGTGCCAGCAGATACCGGGATCCGGCGGGCTACACCTTC. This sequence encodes CASRYRDPAGYTF.

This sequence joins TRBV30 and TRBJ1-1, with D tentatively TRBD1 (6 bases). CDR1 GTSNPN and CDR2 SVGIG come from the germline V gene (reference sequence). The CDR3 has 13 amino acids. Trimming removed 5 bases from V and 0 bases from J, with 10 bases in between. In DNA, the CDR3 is TGTGCCTGGGCCGGACAGATGAACACTGAAGCTTTCTTT. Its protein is CAWAGQMNTEAFF.